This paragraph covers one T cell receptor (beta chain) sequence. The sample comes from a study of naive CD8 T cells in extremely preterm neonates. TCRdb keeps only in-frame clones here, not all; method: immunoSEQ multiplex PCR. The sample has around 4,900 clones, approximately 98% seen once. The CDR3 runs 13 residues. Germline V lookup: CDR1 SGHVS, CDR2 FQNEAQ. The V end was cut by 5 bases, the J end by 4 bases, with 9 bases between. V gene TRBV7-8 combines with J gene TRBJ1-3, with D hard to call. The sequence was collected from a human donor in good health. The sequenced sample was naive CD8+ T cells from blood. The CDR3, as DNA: TGTGCCAGCAGCCCCGGGGTCGGAAACACCATATATTTT. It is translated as CASSPGVGNTIYF.